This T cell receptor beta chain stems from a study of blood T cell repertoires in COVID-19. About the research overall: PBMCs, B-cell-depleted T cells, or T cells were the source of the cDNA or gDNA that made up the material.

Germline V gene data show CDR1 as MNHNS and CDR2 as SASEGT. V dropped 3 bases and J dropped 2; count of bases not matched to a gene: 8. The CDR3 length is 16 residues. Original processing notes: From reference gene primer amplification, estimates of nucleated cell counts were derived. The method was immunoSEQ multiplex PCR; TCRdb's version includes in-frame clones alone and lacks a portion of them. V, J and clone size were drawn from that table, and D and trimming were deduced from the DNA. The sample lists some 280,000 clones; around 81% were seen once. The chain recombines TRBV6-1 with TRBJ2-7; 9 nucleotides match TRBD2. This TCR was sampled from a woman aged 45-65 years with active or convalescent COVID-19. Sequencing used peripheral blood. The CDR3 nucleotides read TGTGCCAGCAGTGACCAAGCGGGAGGATCGGCCTACGAGCAGTACTTC. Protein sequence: CASSDQAGGSAYEQYF.